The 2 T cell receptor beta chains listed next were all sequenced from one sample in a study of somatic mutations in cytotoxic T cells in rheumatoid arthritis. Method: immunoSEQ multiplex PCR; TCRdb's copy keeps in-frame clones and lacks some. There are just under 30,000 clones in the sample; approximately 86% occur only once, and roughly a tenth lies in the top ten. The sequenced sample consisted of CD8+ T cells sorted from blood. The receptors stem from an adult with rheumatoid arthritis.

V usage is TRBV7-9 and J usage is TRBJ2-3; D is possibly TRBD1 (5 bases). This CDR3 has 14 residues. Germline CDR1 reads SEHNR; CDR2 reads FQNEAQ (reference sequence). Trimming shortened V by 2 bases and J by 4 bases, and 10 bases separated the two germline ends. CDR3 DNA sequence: TGTGCCAGCAGCTTACTCACAGGCGCAGATACGCAGTATTTT. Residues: CASSLLTGADTQYF.

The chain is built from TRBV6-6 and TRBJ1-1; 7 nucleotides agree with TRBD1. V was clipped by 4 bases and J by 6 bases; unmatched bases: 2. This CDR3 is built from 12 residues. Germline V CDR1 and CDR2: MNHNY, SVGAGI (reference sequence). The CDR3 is CASSFTGAEAFF. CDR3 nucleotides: TGTGCCAGCAGTTTTACAGGGGCTGAAGCTTTCTTT.